The next 10 T cell receptor beta chains were all read from a single sample in a study of OX40 agonist ivuxolimab in advanced cancers. The protocol was immunoSEQ multiplex PCR, while the TCRdb copy is restricted to in-frame clones and leaves out a portion. Of more than 55,000 clones listed, approximately 91% are singletons. The sample was CD4+ or CD8+ T cells sorted from blood, taken in a trial of the OX40 agonist ivuxolimab. Receptors originate from an adult with an advanced solid tumor such as melanoma, head and neck, liver or kidney cancer.

The genes are TRBV10-1 and TRBJ1-5; D ambiguous. Germline CDR1 and CDR2: WNHNN and SYGVQD (reference sequence). The CDR3 runs to 20 residues. Trimming shortened V by 2 bases and J by 2 bases, and 25 bases separated the two germline ends. CDR3: CASSELTPTSVSEGNQPQHF. CDR3 nucleotides: TGCGCCAGCAGTGAGCTAACACCCACTTCAGTAAGCGAAGGCAATCAGCCCCAGCATTTT.

This chain joins TRBV7-6 and TRBJ2-7; D ambiguous. This CDR3 has 15 residues. Germline CDR1 reads SGHVS; CDR2 reads FNYEAQ. V was cut by 0 bases and J by 0 bases, with 9 bases left in between. The DNA for the CDR3 is TGTGCCAGCAGCTTAGCGGCGGTTCGCTCCTACGAGCAGTACTTC. It translates to CASSLAAVRSYEQYF.

V gene TRBV9 combines with J gene TRBJ2-1; D possibly corresponds to TRBD1 (6 bases). This CDR3 is 14 amino acids long. V lost 4 bases to trimming and J lost 3 bases, with 11 bases between them. Germline lookup yields CDR1 SGDLS and CDR2 YYNGEE. The CDR3 loop is CASSPLDSYNEQFF. The CDR3 bases are TGTGCCAGCAGCCCCCTGGACAGCTACAATGAGCAGTTCTTC.

The rearrangement uses TRBV6-6 and TRBJ1-1; D ambiguous. The CDR3 spans 14 residues. Trimming took 2 bases from V and 0 from J, leaving 7 bases between them. Germline assignment: CDR1 MNHNY and CDR2 SVGAGI (reference sequence). CDR3 sequence (DNA): TGTGCCAGCAGTTACCGTAGGGTGAACACTGAAGCTTTCTTT. Its translation: CASSYRRVNTEAFF.

The chain carries TRBV14 and TRBJ1-1; D uncertain. V lost 5 bases, J lost 5 bases, and 12 bases lay in between. CDR3 length equals 13 residues. Germline-derived CDR1 and CDR2 are SGHDN and FVKESK. CDR3: CASSFEGRTEAFF. The CDR3 DNA is TGTGCCAGCAGCTTTGAGGGTAGGACTGAAGCTTTCTTT. The complete variable domain, with remaining parts taken from reference TRBV14 and TRBJ1-1, reads EAGVTQFPSHSVIEKGQTVTLRCDPISGHDNLYWYRRVMGKEIKFLLHFVKESKQDESGMPNNRFLAERTGGTYSTLKVQPAELEDSGVYFCASSFEGRTEAFFGQGTRLTVV.

This chain connects TRBV30 to TRBJ1-2, with TRBD1 matching over 9 bases. The CDR3 has 15 amino acids. Germline loops: CDR1 GTSNPN, CDR2 SVGIG (reference sequence). V was pared by 2 bases and J by 3 bases, with 7 bases of the junction left unmatched. CDR3 region: CAWSIVGQGDYGYTF. The CDR3 DNA reads TGTGCCTGGAGTATCGTGGGACAGGGAGACTATGGCTACACCTTC.

V usage is TRBV10-2 and J usage is TRBJ2-7; TRBD2 aligns across 11 bases. The CDR3 runs 17 residues. CDR1 WSHSY and CDR2 SAAADI come from the germline V gene. Trimming took 0 bases from V and 7 from J; bases not matched to a gene: 11. CDR3 nucleotides: TGCGCCAGCAGTGAGTCGCCCTTTCTAGCGGGAGGTGAGGAGCAGTACTTC. Translation: CASSESPFLAGGEEQYF.

The chain recombines TRBV5-5 with TRBJ2-4; D is perhaps TRBD1 (6 bases). Germline-derived CDR1 and CDR2 are SGHKS and YYEKEE (reference sequence). Trimming removed 7 bases from V and 0 bases from J, with 17 bases in between. The CDR3 sequence is 16 residues long. In nucleotides, the CDR3 is TGTGCCAGCGTTGGACAGAGCAGTCTAGCCAAAAACATTCAGTACTTC. Its translation: CASVGQSSLAKNIQYF.

The V and J genes are TRBV18 and TRBJ2-5, with 7 bases lining up with TRBD1. The CDR3 contains 14 residues. The junction had 3 bases not matched to a gene; V was cut back by 4 bases and J by 1 base. CDR1 and CDR2 (germline): KGHSH, LQKENI. The CDR3 is CASSHRQGQETQYF. Here the CDR3 DNA reads TGTGCCAGCTCACACAGACAGGGCCAAGAGACCCAGTACTTC.

The V gene is TRBV5-6, the J gene TRBJ1-3; D remains unclear. Germline V CDR1 and CDR2: SGHDT, YYEEEE. This CDR3 region has 16 residues. V was trimmed by 4 bases and J by 0 bases, leaving 14 bases between them. Here the CDR3 reads CASSEPAGPSGNTIYF. For the CDR3, the DNA is TGTGCCAGCAGCGAACCGGCAGGACCCTCTGGAAACACCATATATTTT.